This TCR beta chain originates from a study of cytomegalovirus exposure and HLA in healthy donors. The PCR was carried out with 60 Vbeta primers and 13 Jbeta primers. The assay was immunoSEQ multiplex PCR, and TCRdb's table has in-frame clones only and misses some. The sample includes about 200,000 clones, roughly 78% seen only once; the top ten take approximately 4%. The clonotype was recovered from a woman in her thirties in good health and CMV-seropositive. Sequenced: PBMCs.

In DNA form, the CDR3 reads TGTGCCGCTCGGGACAGGCCTTTAGCTAACTATGGCTACACCTTC. Protein: CAARDRPLANYGYTF. The chain has TRBV6-1 and TRBJ1-2; 8 bases match TRBD1. Germline V lookup: CDR1 MNHNS, CDR2 SASEGT. After removal of 11 bases from V and 0 bases from J, the junction contained 11 bases not matched to a gene. The CDR3 has 15 amino acids.